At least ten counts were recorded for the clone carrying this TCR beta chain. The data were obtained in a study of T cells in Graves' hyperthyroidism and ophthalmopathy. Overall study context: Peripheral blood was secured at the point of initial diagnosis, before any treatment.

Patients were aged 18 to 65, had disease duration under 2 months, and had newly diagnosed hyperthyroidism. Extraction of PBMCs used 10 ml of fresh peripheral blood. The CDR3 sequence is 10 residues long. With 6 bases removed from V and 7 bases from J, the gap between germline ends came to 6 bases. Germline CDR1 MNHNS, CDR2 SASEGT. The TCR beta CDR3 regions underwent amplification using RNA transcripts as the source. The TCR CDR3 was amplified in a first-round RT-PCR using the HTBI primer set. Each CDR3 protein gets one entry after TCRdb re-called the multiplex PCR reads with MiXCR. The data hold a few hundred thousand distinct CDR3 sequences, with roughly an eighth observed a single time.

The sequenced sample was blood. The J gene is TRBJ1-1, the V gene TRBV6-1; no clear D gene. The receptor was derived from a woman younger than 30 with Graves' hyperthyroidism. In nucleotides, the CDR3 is TGTGCCAGCAGCGACTTTGAAGCTTTCTTT. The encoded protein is CASSDFEAFF.